The 5 T cell receptor beta chains in this list originate from one sample, sequenced in a study of identical twins. TCRdb re-derived calls from the 5' RACE reads in MiXCR, one entry per CDR3 protein. The sample shows fewer than 450,000 distinct CDR3 sequences, roughly 9% of them seen only once. The source material was naive T cells sorted from blood. The receptor source for this set is a woman between 45 and 60 years old in good health.

This clonotype has more than one count but fewer than ten. The gene calls are TRBV12-3 or TRBV12-4 and TRBJ2-3; no clear D gene. The CDR3 is 13 residues long. V lost 0 bases, J lost 7 bases, and 8 bases lay in between. CDR3 amino acids: CASSLATAYTQYF. CDR3 bases: TGTGCCAGCAGTTTAGCCACGGCGTATACGCAGTATTTT.

This clonotype was picked up a small number of times. V usage is TRBV5-1 and J usage is TRBJ2-2, with 10 bases that match TRBD1. V dropped 4 bases and J dropped 0; count of bases not matched to a gene: 6. CDR3 length: 17 amino acids. Germline V CDR1 and CDR2: SGHRS, YFSETQ. The CDR3 coding sequence is TGCGCCAGCAGCCAAGGACAGGGGGGACCGAACACCGGGGAGCTGTTTTTT. It encodes CASSQGQGGPNTGELFF. The full variable domain, in which reference TRBV5-1 and TRBJ2-2 provide the parts outside the CDR3, is KAGVTQTPRYLIKTRGQQVTLSCSPISGHRSVSWYQQTPGQGLQFLFEYFSETQRNKGNFPGRFSGRQFSNSRSEMNVSTLELGDSALYLCASSQGQGGPNTGELFFGEGSRLTVL.

The chain joins TRBV12-3 or TRBV12-4 to TRBJ2-5, with 10 bases lining up with TRBD1. The CDR3 is 15 residues long. Germline trimming cut 3 bases from V and 6 bases from J; bases unmatched to any gene: 7. The CDR3 DNA is TGTGCCAGCAGTTTGGGGACAGGGGTAGGAAAGACCCAGTACTTC. Protein sequence: CASSLGTGVGKTQYF.

This chain joins TRBV27 and TRBJ2-4; no clear D. The germline gives CDR1 MNHEY, CDR2 SMNVEV (reference sequence). V was shortened by 6 bases and J by 0 bases, with 21 bases between the two germline ends. The CDR3 loop spans 18 amino acids. CDR3 nucleotides: TGTGCCAGCAGGAGCAGTGGGCCGGGTCCCCTAGCCAAAAACATTCAGTACTTC. This encodes CASRSSGPGPLAKNIQYF.

This clonotype was found many times. The chain employs TRBV12-3 or TRBV12-4 and TRBJ1-2; D is ambiguous. This CDR3 is 14 amino acids long. Trimming removed 5 bases from V and 3 bases from J, with 13 bases in between. CDR3 sequence: CASSPWAGDYGYTF. The CDR3 region has the DNA TGTGCCAGCAGTCCCTGGGCAGGCGACTATGGCTACACCTTC.